This T cell receptor beta chain is drawn from a study of T cells in Graves' hyperthyroidism and ophthalmopathy (dated by TCRdb to between 2018 and 2021). Some background on the complete study: Peripheral blood was collected at initial diagnosis, before any treatment. Following sampling, methimazole starting at 30 mg daily was given to hyperthyroidism patients, and high-dose intravenous methylprednisolone was given to ophthalmopathy patients. In addition, the study compared T-cell repertoires in thyroid tissue and in blood from several Graves' hyperthyroidism patients. A discovery cohort of 95 to 100 patients, roughly 43 with Graves' ophthalmopathy and approximately 60 with stable Graves' hyperthyroidism, was used to find distinguishing TCR V-J signatures. The paper describes TCR Vbeta CDR3 sequencing of 135 peripheral blood samples, made up of 43 ophthalmopathy patients, over 70 hyperthyroidism patients and some 17 progressor patients. The 90 to 100 discovery patients were randomly divided into training and test sets at a 7:3 ratio. An independent validation cohort of around 19 hyperthyroidism patients and about 16 patients who later progressed to ophthalmopathy tested prospective prediction of ophthalmopathy. The paper as a whole reports these results and caveats: In validation, progression to ophthalmopathy was predicted by the model with roughly 71% sensitivity and 72.22% specificity, a median of 6.5 months before onset. Ophthalmopathy was separated from stable hyperthyroidism by a 13 V-J signature model, with around 88% sensitivity and approximately 81% specificity obtained in cross-validation and 80%/75% obtained in testing. Blood samples also contained most of the expanded thyroid clonotypes (frequency above 0.001), which suggests that blood repertoires may reflect thyroid immune responses. Sample size was not statistically predetermined, and blinding of investigators to group allocation was not performed.

From its cysteine to its phenylalanine, the CDR3 spans 15 amino acids. The only DNA kept is the CDR3, 45 bases in frame from the first base. At the junction V is shortened by 3 bases and J by 5 bases, with 17 bases in between. As encoded in the germline V gene, CDR1 is ENHRY while CDR2 is SYGVKD. Stable Graves' hyperthyroidism was defined as no progression to ophthalmopathy during 18 months of follow-up. Hyperthyroidism patients were newly diagnosed, with disease duration under 2 months, and aged 18 to 65 years. Any patient with an uncontrolled infection, another autoimmune disease, pregnancy or lactation was excluded. Clinical symptoms, serum thyroxine and TRAb, thyroid ultrasound, and orbital computed tomography formed the basis for the diagnoses. PBMCs were separated from about 10 ml of fresh peripheral blood using Ficoll-Paque density gradient centrifugation. Trizol reagent was used to extract total RNA, and RNA quality was then checked on an Agilent 2100 Bioanalyzer.

The TCR beta CDR3 regions were amplified from the RNA transcripts. The TCR CDR3 was subjected to a first round of RT-PCR using the HTBI primer set and the Qiagen OneStep RT-PCR kit. Libraries were constructed in a second round of multiplex PCR, after which size selection and purification were carried out. The libraries were sequenced on an Illumina HiSeq2000 using paired-end 100 bp reads. In the source study's methods: SOAPnuke was used to process the raw data, removing reads that contained adapters or uncalled bases, had a mean Phred below 15, or lacked an exact match to the constant primer or identifier. COPE v1.2.5 was used to merge the high-quality paired reads, and each unique nucleotide sequence was defined as a clonotype. Clonotypes were aligned to IMGT TRBV, TRBD and TRBJ reference segments using MiTCR v1.1. Analysis was restricted to V-J combinations with a frequency above 0.0001, which covered over 98% of repertoires. A TCS score was defined as the ratio between F50 (clonal expansion) and ExV (chaos), using BLOSUM62-based TCRdist between CDR3 peptides within each V-J. Welch's t-statistics and random forest reduced roughly 540 V-J features to fewer than 15, which were used in a naive Bayes classifier (R e1071). Thyroid-blood repertoire similarity was quantified with the Morisita-Horn index. Using fastp at Q25 and MiXCR, TCRdb reprocessed the public reads and kept productive beta chains. One record per CDR3 amino acid sequence lists the most common genes and DNA. Clone size and V and J calls follow TCRdb, not the original study. This sample lists 750,000 to 950,000 distinct CDR3 sequences; 38% were detected once. 8.9% of the sample belongs to the ten largest clones.

This clonotype was seen more than once but under ten times. The specificity of this receptor is unknown. One base away there is no much larger clone; base qualities are not given. The receptor was isolated from a man between 18 and 35 years old with Graves' hyperthyroidism. The rearranged segments are TRBV10-3 and TRBJ2-7, with the D call perhaps TRBD1 or TRBD2, each one matching 5 bases. Sequencing used blood. Here is the DNA: TGTGCCATCAGTGAACGGGTGGGGACGGAAGACGAGCAGTACTTC. Its product reads: CAISERVGTEDEQYF.